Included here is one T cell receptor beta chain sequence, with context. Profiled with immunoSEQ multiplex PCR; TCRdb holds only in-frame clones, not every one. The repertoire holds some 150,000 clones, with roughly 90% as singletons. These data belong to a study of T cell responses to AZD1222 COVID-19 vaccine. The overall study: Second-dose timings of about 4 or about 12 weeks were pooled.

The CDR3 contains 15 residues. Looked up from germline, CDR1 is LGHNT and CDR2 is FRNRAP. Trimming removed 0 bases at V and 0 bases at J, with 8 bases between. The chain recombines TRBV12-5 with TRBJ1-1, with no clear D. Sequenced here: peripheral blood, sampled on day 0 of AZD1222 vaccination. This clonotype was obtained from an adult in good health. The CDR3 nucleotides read TGTGCTAGTGGTTTGGTAAGGTCCATGAACACTGAAGCTTTCTTT. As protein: CASGLVRSMNTEAFF.